Listed below are T cell receptor beta chains from one sample, sequenced in a study of shared clonotypes between healthy human individuals. Libraries were prepared by immunoSEQ multiplex PCR; TCRdb keeps only in-frame clonotypes and omits some of them. This sample has approximately 2.5 million clones, with about 92% found just once. The sequenced sample was naive CD4+ T cells sorted from blood. The receptors originated from a man between 18 and 35 years old in good health. Both conserved end residues are trimmed from each CDR3. Each record gives: D gene, J gene, V gene, CDR3 protein. A D gene is named only where the DNA matches it firmly.

. TRBJ1-4 TRBV7-9 ASSLSGQINEKLF
TRBD1 TRBJ1-1 TRBV4-1 ASRYHDRAQPEAF
. TRBJ1-1 TRBV30 AWTQDLKPYEAF
. TRBJ1-1 TRBV6-1 ASSERGLNTEAF
TRBD1 TRBJ1-2 TRBV4-1 ASSQPTGDGYT
. TRBJ1-5 TRBV4-1 ASSQERTSNQPQH
. TRBJ2-5 TRBV27 ASSFTGRRGETQY
TRBD1 TRBJ1-5 TRBV2 ASSEQGASNQPQH
. TRBJ1-6 TRBV28 ASYPSGSPLH
. TRBJ1-2 TRBV28 ASSPGGTSYGYT
. TRBJ2-2 TRBV14 ASSQRGLDNTGELF
TRBD1 . TRBV29-1 SVRPGTGNFYEQY
. TRBJ2-5 TRBV7-9 ASSPGLGLETQY
. TRBJ2-2 TRBV7-9 ASSDPQGRGELF
. TRBJ2-2 TRBV5-1 ASSPTMDGELF
TRBD1 TRBJ2-7 TRBV9 ASSVAATGAYEQY
. TRBJ1-1 TRBV20-1 SAVVGLEAF
TRBD1 TRBJ2-7 TRBV7-3 ASSASGTGVREQY
. TRBJ2-3 TRBV5-1 ASSLQGFTDTQY
. TRBJ2-3 TRBV2 ASSEISRQAEGDTQY
. TRBJ1-2 TRBV5-1 ASSLSPPPPYGYT
TRBD2 TRBJ2-3 TRBV5-4 ASSLAFGGSFGNTDTQY
TRBD2 TRBJ2-5 TRBV4-1 ASSQEVAGTQETQY
. TRBJ2-3 TRBV6-6 ASTSGNTQY
. TRBJ1-1 TRBV18 ASSPLGGQGNTEAF
. TRBJ2-7 TRBV6-6 ASSSRPHEQY
TRBD1 TRBJ2-2 TRBV18 ASSPRGQGADTGELF
. TRBJ2-2 TRBV30 AWTTQDTNTGELF
. TRBJ2-2 TRBV21-1 ASSPLGPGETGELF
. TRBJ2-1 TRBV21-1 AGTGRNNEQF
. TRBJ2-2 TRBV9 ASSVVDTNTGELF
. TRBJ2-1 TRBV7-9 ASSPLLKQTYNEQF
TRBD2 TRBJ2-7 TRBV6-1 ASTREQVGEQY
. TRBJ2-5 TRBV6-5 ASSKQETQY
TRBD2 TRBJ2-5 TRBV7-7 ASSPRGLAGVETQY
. TRBJ2-4 TRBV6-5 ASSQGTKAKNIQY
. TRBJ1-2 TRBV11-2 ASSLDPGGNGYT
TRBD1 TRBJ1-4 TRBV28 ASSFGAGGAEKLF
. TRBJ1-5 TRBV4-1 ASSRGNNQPQH
TRBD1 TRBJ1-5 TRBV29-1 SALDGRGPNQPQH
. TRBJ1-3 TRBV19 ASSIIQGNTIY